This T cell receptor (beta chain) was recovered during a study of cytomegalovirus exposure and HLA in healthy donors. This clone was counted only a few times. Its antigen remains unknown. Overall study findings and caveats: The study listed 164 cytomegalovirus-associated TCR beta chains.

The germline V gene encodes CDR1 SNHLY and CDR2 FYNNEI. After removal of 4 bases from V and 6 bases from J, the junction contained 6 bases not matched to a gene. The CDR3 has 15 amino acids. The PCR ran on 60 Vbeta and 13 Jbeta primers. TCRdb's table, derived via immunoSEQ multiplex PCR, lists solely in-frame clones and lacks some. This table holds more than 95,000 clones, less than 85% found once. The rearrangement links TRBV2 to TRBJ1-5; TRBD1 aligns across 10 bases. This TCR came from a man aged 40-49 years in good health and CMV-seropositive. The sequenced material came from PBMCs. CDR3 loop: CASSGTGGFGQPQHF. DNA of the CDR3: TGTGCCAGCAGTGGGACAGGGGGTTTTGGTCAGCCCCAGCATTTT. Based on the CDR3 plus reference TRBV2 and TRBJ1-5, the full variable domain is EPEVTQTPSHQVTQMGQEVILRCVPISNHLYFYWYRQILGQKVEFLVSFYNNEISEKSEIFDDQFSVERPDGSNFTLKIRSTKLEDSAMYFCASSGTGGFGQPQHFGDGTRLSIL.